These T cell receptor beta chains were read from a single sample in a study of blood T cell repertoires in COVID-19. The protocol was immunoSEQ multiplex PCR, while the TCRdb copy is restricted to in-frame clones and leaves out a portion. The sample lists 93,000 or so clones, around 90% occurring once. The sample comprised peripheral blood. These receptors were collected from a man aged 50 to 59 in a cohort sampled during active COVID-19. Each CDR3 is given with its conserved first and last residue. A D gene is named only where the DNA matches it firmly. Clone sizes are given selectively: once, few, many, or a class where the clone is expanded.

D	V	J	size	DNA	CDR3
NA	TRBV27	TRBJ2-7	NA	TGTGCCAGCAGTTTGGCTGGTCGCGAGCAGTACTTC	CASSLAGREQYF
NA	TRBV5-1	TRBJ2-3	NA	TGCGCCAGCACCCCGGTTGCTGCCACAGATACGCAGTATTTT	CASTPVAATDTQYF
NA	TRBV7-8	TRBJ1-1	NA	TGTGCCAGCAGGGGGCGGACTGAAGCTTTCTTT	CASRGRTEAFF
TRBD1	TRBV6-2/TRBV6-3	TRBJ2-1	once	TGTGCCAGCAGTTCTCGGGACAGGGGGTTCGACAATGAGCAGTTCTTC	CASSSRDRGFDNEQFF
NA	TRBV2	TRBJ2-5	NA	TGTGCCAGCAGTACAGGGGGCGCCGGGGGGGCCCAGTACTTC	CASSTGGAGGAQYF
NA	TRBV9	TRBJ2-2	NA	TGTGCCAGCAGCCCGCTTGGGGGGGCCACCGGGGAGCTGTTTTTT	CASSPLGGATGELFF
TRBD1	TRBV7-2	TRBJ2-5	NA	TGTGCCAGCAGCTCAACAGGGGGCGGTGAGACCCAGTACTTC	CASSSTGGGETQYF
TRBD1	TRBV6-6	TRBJ1-2	many	TGTGCCAGCAGCAGGACAGGGGGCGACAGCTATGGCTACACCTTC	CASSRTGGDSYGYTF
NA	TRBV18	TRBJ2-5	NA	TGTGCCAGCTCACCGGACAGCTACAGGGAGACCCAGTACTTC	CASSPDSYRETQYF
NA	TRBV6-4	TRBJ1-1	NA	TGTGCCAGCAGGCCTACCACAGGTCGCGGCACTGAAGCTTTCTTT	CASRPTTGRGTEAFF
TRBD2	TRBV5-4	TRBJ2-3	NA	TGTGCCAGCCGAACTAGCGGTAGCACAGATACGCAGTATTTT	CASRTSGSTDTQYF
TRBD1	TRBV5-6	TRBJ1-5	NA	TGTGCCAGCAGCTTTCAATCCGGACAGGGAGGACAGCCCCAGCATTTT	CASSFQSGQGGQPQHF
TRBD1	TRBV11-2	TRBJ1-3	once	TGTGCCAGCAGCCCCCGGACAGGGGCGGGAAACACCATATATTTT	CASSPRTGAGNTIYF
TRBD1	TRBV4-2	TRBJ1-4	NA	TGTGCCAGCAGCCAGCGGACAGGGACGCTGTTTTTT	CASSQRTGTLFF
TRBD2	TRBV24-1	TRBJ2-7	NA	TGTGCCACCAGTGACCCGACTAGCGGGGGACCCTACGAGCAGTACTTC	CATSDPTSGGPYEQYF
NA	TRBV2	TRBJ2-5	NA	TGTGCCAGCACTAGAGAGGAGGAGACCCAGTACTTC	CASTREEETQYF
NA	TRBV7-9	TRBJ2-4	NA	TGTGCCCCCCGTGGGGGGACAAACATTCAGTACTTC	CAPRGGTNIQYF
NA	TRBV11-3	TRBJ2-7	NA	TGTGCCAGCAGCGGCACCTCCTACGAGCAGTACTTC	CASSGTSYEQYF
NA	TRBV9	TRBJ2-4	NA	TGTGCCAGCAGCGTAGATCTGGGGGCGCGGAACATTCAGTACTTC	CASSVDLGARNIQYF
TRBD2	TRBV7-8	TRBJ2-2	NA	TGTGCCAGCAGCTTTTTAAGCGGGGGGGCTGGCGGGGAGCTGTTTTTT	CASSFLSGGAGGELFF
NA	TRBV15	TRBJ2-2	NA	TGTGCCACCAGCAGAGATTCGGGGGTCACCGGGGAGCTGTTTTTT	CATSRDSGVTGELFF
TRBD1	TRBV7-2	TRBJ1-4	once	TGTGCCAGCAAAACCGGGACAGGAGCAACTAATGAAAAACTGTTTTTT	CASKTGTGATNEKLFF
NA	TRBV6-5	TRBJ2-3	NA	TGTGCCAGCAGGGGGGGACCCGCGTATACGCAGTATTTT	CASRGGPAYTQYF
NA	TRBV27	TRBJ1-3	NA	TGTGCCAGCAGGGCCGGGGGGGGAAACACCATATATTTT	CASRAGGGNTIYF
TRBD2	TRBV4-2	TRBJ2-2	NA	TGTGCCAGCAGCCAAGGCGGCCTAGCGGGCGTGAACACCGGGGAGCTGTTTTTT	CASSQGGLAGVNTGELFF
TRBD1	TRBV6-5	TRBJ2-3	NA	TGTGCCAGCAGTTACATTTCAGGGGGCTGGGAAGATACGCAGTATTTT	CASSYISGGWEDTQYF
TRBD2	TRBV4-1	TRBJ2-4	NA	TGCGCCAGCAGCCGAGGACTAGCGGGGGGGCGGGCCAAAAACATTCAGTACTTC	CASSRGLAGGRAKNIQYF
NA	TRBV7-3	TRBJ2-2	NA	TGTGCCAGCAGCTTAACTCGGGGCACCGGGGAGCTGTTTTTT	CASSLTRGTGELFF
NA	TRBV5-6	TRBJ2-7	NA	TGTGCCAGCAGCGATGGCACTAGCCGATCCTACGAGCAGTACTTC	CASSDGTSRSYEQYF
TRBD2	TRBV7-3	TRBJ2-5	NA	TGTGCCAGCAGCTCCGGGGCCAGCGGGGGTATGGAGACCCAGTACTTC	CASSSGASGGMETQYF
TRBD1	TRBV9	TRBJ1-2	NA	TGTGCCAGCAGTCGAGACAGGGGAGGGGATTACACCTTC	CASSRDRGGDYTF
TRBD1	TRBV9	TRBJ1-1	NA	TGTGCCAGCAGCGTAGAGGCAGGGGGCGGTCGGGTGAACACTGAAGCTTTCTTT	CASSVEAGGGRVNTEAFF
NA	TRBV4-1	TRBJ2-3	NA	TGCGCCAGCAGCCAAGCAGGGGCCGGCACAGATACGCAGTATTTT	CASSQAGAGTDTQYF
NA	TRBV6-5	TRBJ2-2	NA	TGTGCCAGCAGTAGAGACACCGGGGAGCTGTTTTTT	CASSRDTGELFF
TRBD2	TRBV24-1	TRBJ2-3	NA	TGTGCCACCAGTGATTCTAGCGGGGGGGGCACAGATACGCAGTATTTT	CATSDSSGGGTDTQYF